This TCR beta chain was captured by sequencing in a study of blood T cell repertoires in COVID-19. This clone showed up just a few times. Using immunoSEQ multiplex PCR, the repertoire was profiled, and TCRdb retains in-frame clones only, with some absent. Here the sample spans around 120,000 clones, around 81% being singletons. This CDR3 comprises 16 residues. V was trimmed by 4 bases and J by 3 bases, leaving 16 bases between them. Per germline, CDR1 SGDLS and CDR2 YYNGEE. The receptor was isolated from a man in his 70s with acute or convalescent COVID-19. J is TRBJ2-2 and V is TRBV9; weak D call: TRBD1 (6 bases). Material: peripheral blood. CDR3 DNA sequence: TGTGCCAGCAGCTCCGGGCAGGGGTCGTACACCGGGGAGCTGTTTTTT. It translates to CASSSGQGSYTGELFF. Using reference TRBV9 and TRBJ2-2 for the parts outside the CDR3, the full variable domain is DSGVTQTPKHLITATGQRVTLRCSPRSGDLSVYWYQQSLDQGLQFLIQYYNGEERAKGNILERFSAQQFPDLHSELNLSSLELGDSALYFCASSSGQGSYTGELFFGEGSRLTVL.